The clone carrying this T cell receptor beta chain has only one observation. The data belong to a study of blood T cell repertoires in COVID-19. On the study more broadly: Samples taken during acute and convalescent COVID-19 were collected in the United States, Italy and Spain. T cells, B-cell-depleted T cells, or PBMCs supplied cDNA or gDNA.

Germline CDR1 reads SGHAT; CDR2 reads FQNNGV. V gave up 0 bases and J gave up 5 bases, with 16 bases separating them. CDR3 length: 16 residues. Under the authors' procedure: For nucleated cells, counts were estimated from reference gene primer amplification. Measured with immunoSEQ multiplex PCR; TCRdb has only the in-frame clones, and not every one. For V, J and clone size, that table is used; D and trimming come from the DNA. The sample carries about 150,000 clones, around 84% recorded once. The genes are TRBV11-2 and TRBJ1-1; perhaps TRBD1 as D (5 bases). The specimen was peripheral blood. The receptor's source is a woman older than 75 with COVID-19, enrolled during active disease. CDR3 sequence reads: CASSLDPGEWSTEAFF. The CDR3 nucleotides read TGTGCCAGCAGCTTAGATCCGGGGGAGTGGTCAACTGAAGCTTTCTTT. The whole variable domain, remainder taken from reference TRBV11-2 and TRBJ1-1, is EAGVAQSPRYKIIEKRQSVAFWCNPISGHATLYWYQQILGQGPKLLIQFQNNGVVDDSQLPKDRFSAERLKGVDSTLKIQPAKLEDSAVYLCASSLDPGEWSTEAFFGQGTRLTVV.